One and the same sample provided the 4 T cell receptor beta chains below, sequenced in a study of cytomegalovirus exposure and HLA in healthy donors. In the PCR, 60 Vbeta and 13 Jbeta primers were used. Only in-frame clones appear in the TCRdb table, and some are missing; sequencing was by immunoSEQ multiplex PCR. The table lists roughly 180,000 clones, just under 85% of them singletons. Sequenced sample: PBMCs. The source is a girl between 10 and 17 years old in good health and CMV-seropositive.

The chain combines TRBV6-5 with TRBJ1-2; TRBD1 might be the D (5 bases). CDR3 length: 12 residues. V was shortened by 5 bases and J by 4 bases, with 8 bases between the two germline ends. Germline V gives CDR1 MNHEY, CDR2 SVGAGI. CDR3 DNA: TGTGCCAGCAGTACCGGGGGCTATGGCTACACCTTC. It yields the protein CASSTGGYGYTF.

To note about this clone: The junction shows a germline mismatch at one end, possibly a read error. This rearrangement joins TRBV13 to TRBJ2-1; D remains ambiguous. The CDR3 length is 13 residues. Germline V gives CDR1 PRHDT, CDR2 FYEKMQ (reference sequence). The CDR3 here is CASCRGAGYERFF. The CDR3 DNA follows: TGTGCCAGTTGTCGTGGTGCCGGCTATGAGCGGTTCTTC.

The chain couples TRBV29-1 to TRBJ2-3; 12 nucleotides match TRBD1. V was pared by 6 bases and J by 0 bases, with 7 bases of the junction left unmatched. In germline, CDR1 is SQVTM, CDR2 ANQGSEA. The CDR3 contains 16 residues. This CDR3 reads CSVGTGGVSSTDTQYF. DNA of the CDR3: TGCAGCGTAGGGACAGGGGGCGTAAGTAGCACAGATACGCAGTATTTT.

CDR3 nucleotides: TGCGCCAGCAGCCGACCGGGACAGCTATACAATGAGCAGTTCTTC. Its translation: CASSRPGQLYNEQFF. V and J are TRBV4-1 and TRBJ2-1; TRBD1 matches at 7 bases. The length of the CDR3 is 15 residues. Per the germline V gene, CDR1 is MGHRA and CDR2 is YSYEKL. The V segment lost 4 bases and the J segment 4 bases; nucleotides outside the gene matches: 7.